These 12 T cell receptor beta chains originate from one sample sequenced in a study of molecular identifiers for immune sequencing clone quantification. MiXCR, run by TCRdb on the PCR reads, gives a single entry per CDR3 protein. This sample has hundreds of thousands of distinct CDR3 sequences, with around 25% found just once. The sample taken for sequencing was naive CD8+ T cells from blood, with Jurkat cell RNA spiked in. As for subset: FACS-sorted CD8+CD4-CCR7+CD45RA+ naive T cells. The receptors come from a human donor in good health. Some libraries in this study had Jurkat cell RNA spiked in.

This clonotype was seen many times. The chain joins TRBV6-2 or TRBV6-3 to TRBJ2-6; D is undetermined. The length of the CDR3 is 15 residues. The V end was cut by 2 bases, the J end by 4 bases, with 9 bases between. Germline values: CDR1 MNHEY, CDR2 SVGEGT. The DNA of the CDR3 is TGTGCCAGCAGTTACCCCCTCTCGGGGGCCAACGTCCTGACTTTC. It specifies CASSYPLSGANVLTF.

Only a few counts were recorded for this clonotype. Being one base from a much bigger clone, this may be a read error. CDR3 bases: TGTGCCCGCAGCTCCGGACTAGCGGGACTCACAGATACGCAGTATTTT. This sequence encodes CARSSGLAGLTDTQYF. The chain employs TRBV5-3 and TRBJ2-3, with 12 bases fitting TRBD2. TRBV5-3 is an open reading frame, and its role is uncertain. The CDR3 loop spans 16 amino acids. The junction had 11 bases not matched to a gene; V was cut back by 10 bases and J by 2 bases.

This chain connects TRBV4-3 to TRBJ2-2, with 9 bases matching TRBD2. The V gene's germline CDR1 is LGHNA and CDR2 YSLEER. The length of the CDR3 is 16 residues. J was trimmed by 3 bases and V by 1 base; bases with no gene match: 3. This CDR3 reads CASSQASGGYTGELFF. The DNA for the CDR3 is TGCGCCAGCAGCCAAGCCAGCGGGGGGTACACCGGGGAGCTGTTTTTT.

This clonotype has a handful of counts. The CDR3 protein is CATSDAGNTSTDTQYF. CDR3 DNA sequence: TGTGCCACCAGTGATGCAGGGAACACCAGCACAGATACGCAGTATTTT. The chain combines TRBV24-1 with TRBJ2-3; a possible D gene is TRBD1 (5 bases). Germline V gives CDR1 KGHDR, CDR2 SFDVKD. The CDR3 has 16 amino acids. V lost 3 bases to trimming and J lost 0 bases, with 12 bases between them.

This clonotype turned up a few times. The CDR3 region is CASSLFRGAKTQYF. The DNA for the CDR3 is TGTGCCAGCAGTTTATTCCGGGGCGCGAAGACCCAGTACTTC. This chain joins TRBV12-3 or TRBV12-4 and TRBJ2-5; TRBD1 or TRBD2 may be the D gene (5 bases each). The CDR3 totals 14 residues. Trimming took off 2 bases at V and 6 bases at J, with 13 bases between the two ends.

To note about this clonotype: This may come from a read error, since a much larger clone is one base off. The chain recombines TRBV5-6 with TRBJ2-3; no clear D gene. The CDR3 consists of 14 residues. Germline CDR1 reads SGHDT; CDR2 reads YYEEEE. CDR3 residues: CAGSLVTASDTQYF. The CDR3 DNA sequence: TGTGCCGGCAGCTTGGTGACGGCTTCAGATACGCAGTATTTT. The entire variable domain, with the rest obtained from reference TRBV5-6 and TRBJ2-3, is as follows: DAGVTQSPTHLIKTRGQQVTLRCSPKSGHDTVSWYQQALGQGPQFIFQYYEEEERQRGNFPDRFSGHQFPNYSSELNVNALLLGDSALYLCAGSLVTASDTQYFGPGTRLTVL.

As for this clonotype: Possible read error: a much larger clone is one base away. V usage is TRBV19 and J usage is TRBJ1-1, with 7 bases fitting TRBD1. Germline values: CDR1 LNHDA, CDR2 SQIVND (reference sequence). This CDR3 spans 15 amino acids. V shed 8 bases and J 3 bases; nucleotides not matched to a gene: 12. The CDR3 sequence is CASGPQQGRDTEAFF. As DNA, the CDR3 is TGTGCCAGTGGCCCCCAACAGGGGCGCGACACTGAAGCTTTCTTT. Full variable domain (outside the CDR3, taken from reference TRBV19 and TRBJ1-1): DGGITQSPKYLFRKEGQNVTLSCEQNLNHDAMYWYRQDPGQGLRLIYYSQIVNDFQKGDIAEGYSVSREKKESFPLTVTSAQKNPTAFYLCASGPQQGRDTEAFFGQGTRLTVV.

This clonotype was found many times. The rearrangement uses TRBV7-2 and TRBJ1-4, with D unresolved. This CDR3 region has 12 residues. The germline V gene encodes CDR1 SGHTA and CDR2 FQGNSA. Trimming shortened V by 1 base and J by 6 bases, and 3 bases separated the two germline ends. As DNA, the CDR3 is TGTGCCAGCAGCTTAGAGGATGAAAAACTGTTTTTT. Protein product: CASSLEDEKLFF.

As to this clonotype: Likely a read error: the CDR3 ends without its conserved phenylalanine or tryptophan. The gene calls are TRBV2 and TRBJ1-6; 10 positions match TRBD1. The CDR3 sequence is 14 residues long. Looked up from germline, CDR1 is SNHLY and CDR2 is FYNNEI. Trimming at V came to 5 bases and at J to 8 bases, leaving 3 bases not matched to a gene. The CDR3 DNA sequence: TGTGCCAGCAGTCCCGGGACAGGGGATTCACCCCTCCACCTT. Residues: CASSPGTGDSPLHL.

This clonotype was seen only a few times. The gene calls are TRBV5-6 and TRBJ2-7; TRBD2 matches 11 bases. The germline CDR1 and CDR2 sequences are SGHDT and YYEEEE. This CDR3 is built from 18 residues. V lost 3 bases to trimming and J lost 3 bases; unmatched junction nucleotides: 14. For the CDR3, the DNA is TGTGCCAGCAGCTATTGGAGGAGTTTGACTAGCGGGAACTACGAGCAGTACTTC. Amino acids: CASSYWRSLTSGNYEQYF.

Concerning this clonotype: This may stem from a read error, because a much larger clone lies one nucleotide away. The rearrangement uses TRBV7-9 and TRBJ2-3, with 7 bases fitting TRBD2. The CDR3 loop spans 19 amino acids. Germline CDR1 reads SEHNR; CDR2 reads FQNEAQ (reference sequence). The trim removed 4 bases at V and 0 bases at J, leaving 16 bases unmatched. The CDR3 sequence is CASSYRRTTSDSSTDTQYF. For the CDR3, the DNA is TGTGCCAGCAGCTACCGCCGGACCACTAGCGATTCTAGCACAGATACGCAGTATTTT.

This clonotype was recorded only once. Given a much more abundant clone one base away, this may be a read error. The chain uses TRBV3-1 and TRBJ2-3, with D unclear. This CDR3 is 15 amino acids long. Germline V gene sequence: CDR1 LGHDT, CDR2 YNNKEL (reference sequence). The CDR3 DNA reads as TGTCCCAGCAGCCAAGATTTAACTAGCACAGATACGCAGTATTTT. Translation: CPSSQDLTSTDTQYF.